Below are 10 T cell receptor beta chains sequenced from a single sample in a study of T cell responses to AZD1222 COVID-19 vaccine. The table came from immunoSEQ multiplex PCR; TCRdb's copy has only in-frame clones and leaves some out. The sample lists about 120,000 clones, around 90% occurring once. Sequenced material: peripheral blood, taken on day 0 of AZD1222 vaccination. All receptors derive from an adult in good health.

The rearrangement links TRBV29-1 to TRBJ1-1, with TRBD1 identical over 7 bases. CDR1 and CDR2 from the germline V gene are SQVTM and ANQGSEA. Unmatched junction bases numbered 4, after V lost 3 bases and J lost 6 bases. The CDR3 covers 12 residues. CDR3 in amino acids: CSVDRGAAEAFF. The CDR3 coding sequence is TGCAGCGTTGACAGGGGGGCCGCTGAAGCTTTCTTT.

The genes are TRBV5-1 and TRBJ1-4, with D possibly being TRBD1 (5 bases). The V end lost 4 bases, the J end lost 4 bases, and 11 bases lay between the germline ends. The CDR3 sequence is 14 residues long. The germline V gene has CDR1 SGHRS and CDR2 YFSETQ. In nucleotides, the CDR3 is TGCGCCAGCAGCCCGGACACTTTTAATGAAAAACTGTTTTTT. Its protein product is CASSPDTFNEKLFF.

The genes are TRBV3-1 (or the pseudogene TRBV3-2) and TRBJ2-2; unclear D gene. V was cut by 7 bases and J by 1 base, with 7 bases left in between. The CDR3 runs 13 residues. Germline V gene data show CDR1 as LGHDT and CDR2 as YNNKEL (reference sequence). Here the CDR3 DNA reads TGTGCCAGCACGCGACAGAACACCGGGGAGCTGTTTTTT. Translating gives CASTRQNTGELFF.

The chain's CDR3 is CASSKTDSSYNSPLHF. CDR3 nucleotide sequence: TGTGCCAGTAGTAAGACGGACAGCTCCTATAATTCACCCCTCCACTTT. This chain uses TRBV19 with TRBJ1-6; weak D call: TRBD1 (6 bases). The CDR3 consists of 16 residues. From germline, CDR1 is LNHDA and CDR2 SQIVND (reference sequence). With 4 bases removed from V and 0 bases from J, the gap between germline ends came to 10 bases.

The chain combines TRBV24-1 with TRBJ1-5, with 9 positions matching TRBD1. J lost 2 bases, V lost 3 bases, and 7 bases had no gene match. Germline V gene lookup returns CDR1 KGHDR and CDR2 SFDVKD. The CDR3 has 17 amino acids. CDR3 protein: CATSDRTGGQGNQPQHF. CDR3 in DNA: TGTGCCACCAGTGATCGAACAGGGGGCCAAGGCAATCAGCCCCAGCATTTT.

This clone was seen only once. The V call is TRBV18, the J call TRBJ1-5, with 9 nucleotides matching TRBD1. This CDR3 has 18 amino acids. Trimming cost V 2 bases and J 3 bases; bases outside gene matches: 11. Germline-derived CDR1 and CDR2 are KGHSH and LQKENI. The CDR3 spells CASSPNTGTGRVNQPQHF. CDR3 nucleotide sequence: TGTGCCAGCTCACCAAATACCGGGACAGGGAGAGTCAATCAGCCCCAGCATTTT.

This clone appeared a few times. The chain recombines TRBV2 with TRBJ2-2; D is unresolved. The CDR3 contains 13 residues. V was clipped by 4 bases and J by 5 bases, with 8 bases between them. Germline values: CDR1 SNHLY, CDR2 FYNNEI. The CDR3 loop is CASSVMKTGELFF. In nucleotides, the CDR3 is TGTGCCAGCAGTGTTATGAAGACCGGGGAGCTGTTTTTT.

The chain couples TRBV2 to TRBJ2-2; D may be TRBD1 (5 bases). The CDR3 length is 13 residues. V lost 5 bases to trimming and J lost 7 bases, with 11 bases between them. Per the germline V gene, CDR1 is SNHLY and CDR2 is FYNNEI. This CDR3 is CASSLMTVGELFF. CDR3 in DNA: TGTGCCAGCAGTCTGATGACAGTCGGGGAGCTGTTTTTT.

V gene TRBV7-2 combines with J gene TRBJ1-1; no clear D. CDR3 size: 14 residues. Trimming took 1 base from V and 6 from J, leaving 12 bases between them. Germline lookup yields CDR1 SGHTA and CDR2 FQGNSA. This chain's CDR3 is CASSLVGIQAEAFF. The CDR3 bases are TGTGCCAGCAGCTTAGTAGGGATCCAGGCTGAAGCTTTCTTT.

This clone showed up just a few times. CDR3 coding DNA: TGTGCCAGCAGCCTCGGGACTAGCGGGGAGAAAGAGACCCAGTACTTC. Protein: CASSLGTSGEKETQYF. The chain carries TRBV3-1 (or the pseudogene TRBV3-2) and TRBJ2-5; 13 bases agree with TRBD2. CDR1 is LGHDT and CDR2 is YNNKEL in the germline V gene (reference sequence). Trimming took 4 bases from V and 3 from J; bases not matched to a gene: 5. CDR3 length: 16 residues.